These T cell receptor beta chains were read from a single sample in a study of blood T cell repertoires in COVID-19. The method was immunoSEQ multiplex PCR; TCRdb's version includes in-frame clones alone and lacks a portion of them. The repertoire holds about 180,000 clones, with roughly 87% as singletons. The sample comprised PBMCs or T cells enriched from blood (not recorded which). Receptor source: a human donor with acute COVID-19. The donor label of this sample is uncertain. Both conserved end residues are part of each CDR3. Fields, in order: V gene, D gene, J gene, clone size, CDR3 protein, CDR3 DNA. A D gene is named only where the DNA matches it firmly. Size values are once, few and many counts, or a class for expanded clones, and some rows have none.

>TRBV14|TRBD2|TRBJ2-1|.
CASSQDRTSGYNEQFF
TGTGCCAGCAGCCAAGATCGGACTAGCGGGTACAATGAGCAGTTCTTC
>TRBV7-2|.|TRBJ1-1|.
CASSLGRGNTEAFF
TGTGCCAGCAGCCTCGGACGGGGGAACACTGAAGCTTTCTTT
>TRBV30|.|TRBJ1-2|few
CAWSVGIIANYGYTF
TGTGCCTGGAGTGTAGGGATCATAGCGAACTATGGCTACACCTTC
>TRBV18|TRBD1|TRBJ1-1|.
CASSPTGVKPMNTEAFF
TGTGCCAGCTCACCGACAGGGGTAAAACCCATGAACACTGAAGCTTTCTTT
>TRBV10-3|TRBD1|TRBJ2-5|once
CAISGTGGGQETQYF
TGTGCCATCAGTGGGACAGGGGGAGGCCAAGAGACCCAGTACTTC
>TRBV7-9|TRBD1|TRBJ2-1|.
CASSVGTGEQFF
TGTGCCAGCAGCGTCGGGACAGGTGAACAGTTCTTC
>TRBV24-1|.|TRBJ1-5|.
CATSAPPGSRGNQPQHF
TGTGCCACCAGTGCCCCCCCGGGGTCGAGGGGCAATCAGCCCCAGCATTTT
>TRBV15|TRBD1|TRBJ2-7|.
CATSGRDRGSYEQYF
TGTGCCACCAGCGGCCGGGACAGGGGATCCTACGAGCAGTACTTC
>TRBV19|TRBD1|TRBJ1-2|.
CASSLFGQGSYTF
TGTGCCAGTAGTCTCTTCGGACAGGGGAGCTACACCTTC
>TRBV29-1|TRBD1|TRBJ1-2|once
CSGIFPGQGDYTF
TGCAGCGGTATTTTTCCGGGACAGGGTGACTACACCTTC
>TRBV29-1|.|TRBJ1-2|.
CSTDTSYGYTF
TGCAGCACCGACACTAGCTATGGCTACACCTTC
>TRBV28|TRBD1|TRBJ1-1|once
CASSLYRGLVEAFF
TGTGCCAGCAGTCTCTACAGGGGGCTGGTTGAAGCTTTCTTT
>TRBV5-1|.|TRBJ2-7|.
CASSFNGYEQYF
TGCGCCAGCAGCTTCAACGGCTACGAGCAGTACTTC
>TRBV6-1|TRBD1|TRBJ1-2|.
CASSEGQGARYTF
TGTGCCAGCAGTGAAGGACAGGGGGCGCGCTACACCTTC
>TRBV29-1|.|TRBJ1-5|few
CSVDTSKRQRPAQPQHF
TGCAGCGTTGATACGAGCAAACGACAGAGACCGGCTCAGCCCCAGCATTTT
>TRBV18|TRBD2|TRBJ2-7|.
CASAAGRTSGGLSFYEQYF
TGTGCCAGCGCCGCCGGGAGGACTAGCGGGGGCCTTTCCTTCTACGAGCAGTACTTC
>TRBV10-1|.|TRBJ2-5|.
CASSETSLGETQYF
TGCGCCAGCAGTGAAACGTCCCTCGGGGAGACCCAGTACTTC
>TRBV9|TRBD2|TRBJ2-1|.
CASSVALEQAGGSYNEQFF
TGTGCCAGCAGCGTAGCTTTGGAACAAGCGGGGGGATCCTACAATGAGCAGTTCTTC
>TRBV11-2|TRBD1|TRBJ2-1|.
CASSPPGQGYDEQFF
TGTGCCAGCAGCCCCCCGGGACAGGGATATGATGAGCAGTTCTTC
>TRBV6-1|TRBD1|TRBJ1-5|.
CASSVLQGAFNQPQHF
TGTGCCAGCAGTGTGTTGCAGGGGGCTTTCAATCAGCCCCAGCATTTT
>TRBV4-1|.|TRBJ2-7|.
CASSQVDSITYEQYF
TGCGCCAGCAGCCAGGTCGACTCAATTACCTACGAGCAGTACTTC
>TRBV2|.|TRBJ1-5|.
CASSEGWTARNQPQHF
TGTGCCAGCAGTGAGGGGTGGACAGCTAGAAATCAGCCCCAGCATTTT
>TRBV10-1|.|TRBJ2-6|.
CASSGGRTGANVLTF
TGCGCCAGCAGTGGAGGCCGAACCGGGGCCAACGTCCTGACTTTC
>TRBV7-9|TRBD1|TRBJ1-1|.
CASSFYRGSGNTEAFF
TGTGCCAGCAGTTTTTACAGGGGTTCTGGGAACACTGAAGCTTTCTTT
>TRBV7-6|TRBD2|TRBJ2-2|.
CASSLAGLAFSGELFF
TGTGCCAGCAGCTTGGCCGGACTAGCATTCTCCGGGGAGCTGTTTTTT
>TRBV9|.|TRBJ2-6|once
CASSPTASVSGANVLTF
TGTGCCAGCAGCCCCACAGCTTCCGTCTCTGGGGCCAACGTCCTGACTTTC
>TRBV6-5|TRBD2|TRBJ2-3|few
CASSSAGGTATDTQYF
TGTGCCAGCAGTTCGGCGGGGGGAACAGCCACAGATACGCAGTATTTT
>TRBV6-5|.|TRBJ1-2|.
CASALGGDYGYTF
TGTGCCAGCGCCCTCGGGGGTGACTATGGCTACACCTTC
>TRBV20-1|.|TRBJ2-3|once
CGAEGEAQYF
TGCGGCGCGGAGGGAGAAGCGCAGTATTTT
>TRBV7-9|TRBD1|TRBJ1-1|.
CASSSGGMNTEAFF
TGTGCCAGCAGCTCAGGGGGTATGAACACTGAAGCTTTCTTT
>TRBV3-1/TRBV3-2|.|TRBJ1-3|.
CASSQAKGAEVGNTIYF
TGTGCCAGCAGCCAGGCAAAGGGAGCTGAAGTAGGAAACACCATATATTTT
>TRBV3-1/TRBV3-2|.|TRBJ1-1|.
CASSQNRGAEAFF
TGTGCCAGCAGCCAAAATCGGGGAGCTGAAGCTTTCTTT
>TRBV10-3|TRBD1|TRBJ1-1|.
CAISEQGQGQGEAFF
TGTGCCATCAGTGAACAGGGACAGGGTCAGGGGGAAGCTTTCTTT
>TRBV7-9|.|TRBJ2-3|.
CASSLNSHGGTQYF
TGTGCCAGCAGCCTTAACTCCCACGGCGGTACGCAGTATTTT
>TRBV30|.|TRBJ2-3|.
CAWSPRLDTQYF
TGTGCCTGGAGTCCCCGGTTAGATACGCAGTATTTT
>TRBV4-1|TRBD2|TRBJ2-7|once
CASSSRLGAGGYEQYF
TGCGCCAGCAGCTCCCGACTCGGAGCGGGGGGCTACGAGCAGTACTTC
>TRBV25-1|.|TRBJ1-4|.
CASSLPGQPNEKLFF
TGTGCCAGCAGTCTCCCGGGACAACCAAATGAAAAACTGTTTTTT
>TRBV7-9|TRBD1|TRBJ1-2|few
CASSLAAGQGRPTF
TGTGCCAGCAGCTTAGCCGCGGGACAGGGGCGGCCAACCTTC
>TRBV4-2|.|TRBJ2-5|.
CASSQIQGKETQYF
TGTGCCAGCAGCCAGATACAGGGTAAGGAGACCCAGTACTTC
>TRBV27|.|TRBJ1-1|.
CASSLLSGQDTEAFF
TGTGCCAGCAGTCTCCTATCGGGACAAGACACTGAAGCTTTCTTT
>TRBV2|.|TRBJ2-2|.
CASRTVLTGELFF
TGTGCCAGCAGGACAGTTTTAACCGGGGAGCTGTTTTTT
>TRBV6-5|.|TRBJ1-5|.
CASGLELNQPQHF
TGTGCCAGCGGCCTAGAACTGAATCAGCCCCAGCATTTT
>TRBV7-9|.|TRBJ1-2|.
CASSSWRVRTAGYTF
TGTGCCAGCAGCTCCTGGCGGGTGAGGACAGCTGGCTACACCTTC
>TRBV7-9|.|TRBJ2-5|once
CASSLVVREETQYF
TGTGCCAGCAGCTTAGTTGTCAGGGAAGAGACCCAGTACTTC
>TRBV29-1|.|TRBJ2-3|.
CSGGGRTDTQYF
TGCAGCGGGGGGGGGCGCACAGATACGCAGTATTTT